This entry features one T cell receptor beta chain sequence. The trim removed 0 bases at V and 2 bases at J, leaving 1 base unmatched. The CDR3 spans 15 residues. Germline V gene sequence: CDR1 GTSNPN, CDR2 SVGIG (reference sequence). These data originate in a study of T cells after somatic rescue of genetic block. Profiled with immunoSEQ multiplex PCR; TCRdb holds only in-frame clones, not every one. Of tens of thousands of clones in the sample, 95% to 96% were seen once. This clonotype was sampled from a child younger than two. Specimen: peripheral blood mononuclear cells (PBMCs). The V gene is TRBV30, the J gene TRBJ1-5, with TRBD1 matching 10 bases. The CDR3 here is CAWSVGTGGNQPQHF. The DNA for the CDR3 is TGTGCCTGGAGTGTAGGGACAGGGGGCAATCAGCCCCAGCATTTT.